A selection of T cell receptor beta chains follows, all from one sample in a study of blood T cell repertoires in COVID-19. The method was immunoSEQ multiplex PCR; TCRdb's version includes in-frame clones alone and lacks a portion of them. The sample records under 300,000 clones, roughly nine tenths being singletons. The specimen sequenced was PBMCs or T cells enriched from blood (not recorded which). The receptors shown here come from a woman aged 45-65 years who had recovered from COVID-19. The CDR3 runs from the conserved cysteine through the conserved F or W. A D gene is named only where the DNA matches it firmly. A row's size may be missing; if present it is once, few, many or a size class.

j_gene,d_gene,abundance,v_gene,CDR3nt,CDR3aa
TRBJ2-5,-,-,TRBV3-1/TRBV3-2,TGTGCCAGCAGCCAAGGACACGGCACAGGCGAGACCCAGTACTTC,CASSQGHGTGETQYF
TRBJ1-2,-,once,TRBV24-1,TGTGCCACCAGTGACCCGGCTGATGGGGGGAACTATGGCTACACCTTC,CATSDPADGGNYGYTF
TRBJ2-3,TRBD2,-,TRBV15,TGTGCCACCAGGAGAGGACTAGCGGTCACAGATACGCAGTATTTT,CATRRGLAVTDTQYF
TRBJ2-6,-,-,TRBV27,TGTGCCAGCAGTCCTTGGGGACAAGCTGGCTCTGGGGCCAACGTCCTGACTTTC,CASSPWGQAGSGANVLTF
TRBJ2-3,TRBD2,once,TRBV7-2,TGTGCCAGCAGCTTAGCGGGGAGGGAAGGAGATACGCAGTATTTT,CASSLAGREGDTQYF
TRBJ1-2,-,-,TRBV11-2,TGTGCCAGCAGCTTAGATCCCGGGGTTGGCTACACCTTC,CASSLDPGVGYTF
TRBJ1-4,-,once,TRBV28,TGTGCCAGCAGCCCCTTCCGGCGGGCTCCTAATGAAAAACTGTTTTTT,CASSPFRRAPNEKLFF
TRBJ2-7,-,once,TRBV11-2,TGTGCCAGCAGCCCGCGGGACTCTGTCTCCTACGAGCAGTACTTC,CASSPRDSVSYEQYF
TRBJ1-6,-,-,TRBV6-5,TGTGCCAGCACCAACCGACAGGAGCCAAATTCACCCCTCCACTTT,CASTNRQEPNSPLHF
TRBJ1-3,-,-,TRBV11-2,TGTGCCAGCAGTACATTCAGACGGGGGGCTGGAAACACCATATATTTT,CASSTFRRGAGNTIYF
TRBJ2-1,-,-,TRBV27,TGTGCCAGCAGTACCGGGACTGGGAATGAGCAGTTCTTC,CASSTGTGNEQFF
TRBJ1-6,-,-,TRBV19,TGTGCCAGTGGACAGAGCTCCTATAATTCACCCCTCCACTTT,CASGQSSYNSPLHF
TRBJ2-3,TRBD2,-,TRBV18,TGTGCCAGCTCACCGGCGCTAGCGGGAGGGTCAGATACGCAGTATTTT,CASSPALAGGSDTQYF
TRBJ1-3,TRBD1,-,TRBV4-3,TGCGCCAGCAGCCAAGGGGACAGGGGGCTTTGGGACACCATATATTTT,CASSQGDRGLWDTIYF
TRBJ1-5,-,few,TRBV4-2,TGTGCCAGCAGCCAAGATCGAGACAAACAGCCCCAGCATTTT,CASSQDRDKQPQHF
TRBJ2-7,-,-,TRBV6-5,TGTGCCAGCAGTACAACGGGAGACTCCTACGAGCAGTACTTC,CASSTTGDSYEQYF
TRBJ2-7,TRBD2,once,TRBV5-1,TGCGCCAGCAGCGGAGGGACTAGCGGGAGTTACGAGCAGTACTTC,CASSGGTSGSYEQYF
TRBJ1-2,TRBD1,-,TRBV14,TGTGCCAGCAGCCCGGGACAGTCCTATGGCTACACCTTC,CASSPGQSYGYTF
TRBJ2-1,TRBD2,-,TRBV5-6,TGTGCCAGCAGCTCTGTTAGCGGGAGGGCCTACAATGAGCAGTTCTTC,CASSSVSGRAYNEQFF
TRBJ1-1,-,-,TRBV5-1,TGCGCCAGCGCGGACAGTCCGGGGAGGGCTGAAGCTTTCTTT,CASADSPGRAEAFF
TRBJ2-5,TRBD2,-,TRBV5-6,TGTGCCAGCAGCTTAGTGGCGGGAGTGGTGGGAGAGACCCAGTACTTC,CASSLVAGVVGETQYF
TRBJ2-7,TRBD1,-,TRBV18,TGTGCCAGCTCAGTACGACAGGGGATGGACGAGCAGTACTTC,CASSVRQGMDEQYF
TRBJ2-1,-,few,TRBV29-1,TGCAGCGTTGAAAGCCCGAAGTCCCCGCCGGAGCAGTTCTTC,CSVESPKSPPEQFF
TRBJ1-2,TRBD1,-,TRBV27,TGTGCCAGCAGCACCCAGACAGGGGGCATCCGGGGCTACACCTTC,CASSTQTGGIRGYTF
TRBJ2-1,TRBD1,-,TRBV6-6,TGTGCCAGCAGTTATACTCCGGGACAGGGGAACAATGAGCAGTTCTTC,CASSYTPGQGNNEQFF
TRBJ2-1,-,-,TRBV4-1,TGCGCCAGCAGCCGCCTAGGGAGCAGCACCTACAATGAGCAGTTCTTC,CASSRLGSSTYNEQFF
TRBJ2-3,TRBD2,-,TRBV7-9,TGTGCCAGCAGCCTTCGGACTAGCACCTTTAGCACAGATACGCAGTATTTT,CASSLRTSTFSTDTQYF